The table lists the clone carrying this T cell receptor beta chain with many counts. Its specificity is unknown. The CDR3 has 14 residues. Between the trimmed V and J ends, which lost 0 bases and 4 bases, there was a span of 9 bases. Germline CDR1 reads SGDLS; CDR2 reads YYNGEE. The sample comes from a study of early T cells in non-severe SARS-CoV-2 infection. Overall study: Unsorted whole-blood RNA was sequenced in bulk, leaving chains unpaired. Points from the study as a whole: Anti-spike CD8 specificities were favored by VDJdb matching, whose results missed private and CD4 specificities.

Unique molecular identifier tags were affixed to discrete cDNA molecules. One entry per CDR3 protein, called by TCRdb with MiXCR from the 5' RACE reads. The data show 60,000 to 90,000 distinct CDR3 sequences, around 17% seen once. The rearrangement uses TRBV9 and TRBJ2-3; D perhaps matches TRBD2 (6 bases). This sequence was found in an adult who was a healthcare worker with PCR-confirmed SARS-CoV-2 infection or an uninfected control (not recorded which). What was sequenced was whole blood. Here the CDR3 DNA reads TGTGCCAGCAGCGTAGGCGGGAACGCAGATACGCAGTATTTT. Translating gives CASSVGGNADTQYF.